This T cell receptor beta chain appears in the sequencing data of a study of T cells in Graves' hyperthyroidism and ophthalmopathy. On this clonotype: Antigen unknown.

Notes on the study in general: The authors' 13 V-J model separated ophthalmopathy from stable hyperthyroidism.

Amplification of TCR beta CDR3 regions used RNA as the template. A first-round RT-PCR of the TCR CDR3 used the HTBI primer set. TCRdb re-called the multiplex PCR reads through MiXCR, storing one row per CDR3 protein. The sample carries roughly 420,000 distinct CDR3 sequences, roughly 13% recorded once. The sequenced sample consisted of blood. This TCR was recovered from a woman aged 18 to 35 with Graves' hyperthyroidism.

The CDR3 is CASSYASGRAFQETQYF. Here the CDR3 DNA reads TGTGCCAGCAGTTACGCTAGCGGGAGGGCGTTCCAAGAGACCCAGTACTTC. The rearrangement links TRBV12-3 or TRBV12-4 to TRBJ2-5, with 12 bases identical to TRBD2. Trimming took 4 bases from V and 1 from J; bases not matched to a gene: 7. The CDR3 consists of 17 residues.